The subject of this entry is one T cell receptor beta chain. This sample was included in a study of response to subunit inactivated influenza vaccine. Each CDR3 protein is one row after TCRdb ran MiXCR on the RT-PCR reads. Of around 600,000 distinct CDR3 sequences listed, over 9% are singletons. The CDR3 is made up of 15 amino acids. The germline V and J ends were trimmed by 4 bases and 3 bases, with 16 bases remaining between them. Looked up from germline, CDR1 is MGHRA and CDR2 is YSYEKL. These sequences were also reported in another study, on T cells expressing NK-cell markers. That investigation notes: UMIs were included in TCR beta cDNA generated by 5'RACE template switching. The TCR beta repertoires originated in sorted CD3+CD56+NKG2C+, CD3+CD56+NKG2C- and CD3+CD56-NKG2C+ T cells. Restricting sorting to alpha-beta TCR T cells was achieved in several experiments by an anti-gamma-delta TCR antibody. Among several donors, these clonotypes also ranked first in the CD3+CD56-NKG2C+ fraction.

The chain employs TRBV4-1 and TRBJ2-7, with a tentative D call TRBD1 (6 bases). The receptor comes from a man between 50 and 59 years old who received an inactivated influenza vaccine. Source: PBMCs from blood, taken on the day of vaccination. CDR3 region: CASSREQGRGYEQYF. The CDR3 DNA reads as TGCGCCAGCAGCCGAGAACAGGGAAGGGGCTACGAGCAGTACTTC.